This T cell receptor (beta chain) comes out of a study of cytomegalovirus exposure and HLA in healthy donors. PCR primers comprised 60 Vbeta and 13 Jbeta primers. The protocol was immunoSEQ multiplex PCR, while the TCRdb copy is restricted to in-frame clones and leaves out a portion. The table has fewer than 100,000 clones, around 79% seen once; the top ten hold about 6.1%. CDR1 and CDR2 (germline): MNHEY, SVGAGI. CDR3 length: 16 amino acids. The V end lost 1 base, the J end lost 3 bases, and 16 bases lay between the germline ends. V usage is TRBV6-5 and J usage is TRBJ2-7, with a possible D match to TRBD2 (6 bases). The sequenced material came from PBMCs. The clonotype comes from a female donor in good health and CMV-seronegative. CDR3 sequence: CASSYLAESIYYEQYF. Here the CDR3 DNA reads TGTGCCAGCAGTTACTTAGCGGAGAGCATTTACTACGAGCAGTACTTC.